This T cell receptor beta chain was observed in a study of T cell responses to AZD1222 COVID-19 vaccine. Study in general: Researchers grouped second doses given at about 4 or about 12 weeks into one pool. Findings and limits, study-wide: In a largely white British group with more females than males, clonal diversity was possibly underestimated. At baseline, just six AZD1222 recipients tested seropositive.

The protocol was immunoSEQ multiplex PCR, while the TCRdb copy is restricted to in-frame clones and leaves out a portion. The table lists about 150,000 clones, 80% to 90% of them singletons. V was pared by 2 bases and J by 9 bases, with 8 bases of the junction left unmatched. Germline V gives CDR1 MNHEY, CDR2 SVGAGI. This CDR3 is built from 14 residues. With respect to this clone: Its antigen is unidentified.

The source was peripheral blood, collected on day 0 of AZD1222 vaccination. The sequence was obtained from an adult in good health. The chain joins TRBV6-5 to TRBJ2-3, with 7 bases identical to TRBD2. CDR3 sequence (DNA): TGTGCCAGCAGTTACGGGGAGGGACCTCAAACGCAGTATTTT. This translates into CASSYGEGPQTQYF.